The clone carrying this T cell receptor (beta chain) was counted many times. Using its own MiXCR run on the RT-PCR reads, TCRdb lists one record per CDR3 protein. The sample lists 650,000 to 800,000 distinct CDR3 sequences, 14% occurring once. Losses at the gene ends were 0 bases for V and 8 bases for J; bases not matched to a gene: 10. Germline-derived CDR1 and CDR2 are SGHRS and YFSETQ. This CDR3 spans 16 amino acids. The clonotype was recovered from a female donor in good health, serving as a healthy control. The genes are TRBV5-1 and TRBJ2-1, with 8 nucleotides matching TRBD2. The sample taken for sequencing was memory CD4+ T cells from blood. For the CDR3, the DNA is TGCGCCAGCAGCTTGGGTGGGACTAGTCTTAATGATGAGCAGTTCTTC. Translated, it gives CASSLGGTSLNDEQFF.